This passage covers 29 T cell receptor beta chains from one sample sequenced in a study of blood T cell repertoires in COVID-19. The repertoire was sequenced with immunoSEQ multiplex PCR; TCRdb's copy has only in-frame clones and lacks some. This table holds 150,000 to 200,000 clones, approximately 81% found once. Sequenced material: peripheral blood. These receptors all come from a woman in her 70s with COVID-19, enrolled during active disease.

Comments on this clone: Relative to the germline gene, one junction end is altered; a read error may explain this. V usage is TRBV7-7 and J usage is TRBJ2-3, with 10 bases aligning to TRBD2. Germline values: CDR1 SSHAT, CDR2 FNYEAQ (reference sequence). This CDR3 has 15 residues. The CDR3 DNA is TGTGCTAGCAGCTTAGGGGGACTAGCGTCCGATACGCAGTATTTT. Amino acid sequence: CASSLGGLASDTQYF.

V and J are TRBV6-5 and TRBJ1-5; TRBD1 aligns across 7 bases. The CDR3 covers 14 residues. Germline CDR1 and CDR2: MNHEY and SVGAGI. Germline trimming cut 5 bases from V and 4 bases from J; bases unmatched to any gene: 5. DNA of the CDR3: TGTGCCAGCAGTCCTGGGACAGCAAATCAGCCCCAGCATTTT. Translating gives CASSPGTANQPQHF.

This chain connects TRBV7-8 to TRBJ1-1, with D unclear. The CDR3 runs 12 residues. Per germline, CDR1 SGHVS and CDR2 FQNEAQ. V shed 1 base and J shed 3 bases, with 3 bases lying between them. This CDR3 reads CASSLVDTEAFF. CDR3 DNA: TGTGCCAGCAGCTTAGTCGACACTGAAGCTTTCTTT.

This rearrangement joins TRBV11-2 to TRBJ2-5; D possibly corresponds to TRBD1 (5 bases). The CDR3 covers 14 residues. CDR1 and CDR2 from the germline V gene are SGHAT and FQNNGV. Deletions cut 4 bases from V and 7 bases from J, with 16 bases between. CDR3 DNA sequence: TGTGCCAGCAGCTCGACAGCTGGAAGAGGGACCCAGTACTTC. Its protein product is CASSSTAGRGTQYF.

V is TRBV6-5 and J is TRBJ1-1; D remains unclear. Per germline, CDR1 MNHEY and CDR2 SVGAGI. This CDR3 contains 11 residues. V shed 4 bases and J shed 7 bases, with 7 bases lying between them. CDR3 in amino acids: CASSSVGEAFF. In DNA form, the CDR3 reads TGTGCCAGCAGTTCGGTCGGTGAAGCTTTCTTT.

This clone was detected once. The V and J genes are TRBV18 and TRBJ2-2; no clear D. V was shortened by 6 bases and J by 6 bases, with 20 bases between the two germline ends. Germline-derived CDR1 and CDR2 are KGHSH and LQKENI. The CDR3 runs 16 residues. The chain's CDR3 is CASSSPRMRDAGELFF. As DNA, the CDR3 is TGTGCCAGCTCCTCACCGAGGATGCGAGATGCCGGGGAGCTGTTTTTT.

The rearrangement links TRBV10-2 to TRBJ2-1, with TRBD2 as a possible D gene (6 bases). The CDR3 is made up of 16 amino acids. Per germline, CDR1 WSHSY and CDR2 SAAADI. V lost 4 bases and J 5 bases, leaving 18 bases between the germline ends. The CDR3 sequence is CASSGAGAGINNEQFF. The CDR3 DNA sequence: TGCGCCAGCAGTGGGGCTGGCGCGGGGATAAACAATGAGCAGTTCTTC.

This clone was seen a single time. This sequence joins TRBV28 and TRBJ2-5; 7 bases map to TRBD1. Per the germline V gene, CDR1 is MDHEN and CDR2 is SYDVKM. The CDR3 has 13 amino acids. Trimming cost V 8 bases and J 5 bases; bases outside gene matches: 8. CDR3 nucleotide sequence: TGTGCCAGCCAACAGGGGTGGTCGGAGACCCAGTACTTC. Translated, it gives CASQQGWSETQYF.

V and J are TRBV7-2 and TRBJ1-2; D ambiguous. V shed 2 bases and J shed 8 bases, with 9 bases lying between them. The germline CDR1 and CDR2 sequences are SGHTA and FQGNSA. The CDR3 consists of 12 residues. The CDR3 loop reads CASSLSGWGYTF. Here the CDR3 DNA reads TGTGCCAGCAGCTTATCTGGCTGGGGCTACACCTTC.

The CDR3 loop reads CASSLARGIADTQYF. The CDR3 DNA is TGTGCCAGCAGCTTGGCTAGGGGAATCGCAGATACGCAGTATTTT. The gene calls are TRBV5-4 and TRBJ2-3; maybe TRBD1 (5 bases). The V gene's germline CDR1 is SGHNT and CDR2 YYREEE (reference sequence). The CDR3 loop spans 15 amino acids. Trimming left V 0 bases short and J 4 bases short, with 12 bases between.

The rearrangement joins TRBV10-3 to TRBJ1-5; 8 nucleotides align to TRBD1. The CDR3 extends over 15 amino acids. With 6 bases clipped from V and 0 bases from J, the junction kept 4 bases outside the gene matches. Per the germline V gene, CDR1 is ENHRY and CDR2 is SYGVKD. Here the CDR3 DNA reads TGTGCCATCAGCGGACAGGGAGATAGCAATCAGCCCCAGCATTTT. Protein sequence: CAISGQGDSNQPQHF.

The genes are TRBV10-1 and TRBJ1-1; TRBD1 might be the D (5 bases). V was pared by 0 bases and J by 11 bases, with 13 bases between. Germline values: CDR1 WNHNN, CDR2 SYGVQD (reference sequence). CDR3 length: 13 amino acids. CDR3 bases: TGCGCCAGCAGTGAGTCTGGGGGGATGCGGGCTTTCTTT. Encoded protein: CASSESGGMRAFF.

The chain employs TRBV5-1 and TRBJ2-3, with 7 bases fitting TRBD1. Germline V gene data show CDR1 as SGHRS and CDR2 as YFSETQ. Trimming took 2 bases from V and 1 from J; bases not matched to a gene: 4. There are 15 residues in the CDR3. The CDR3 nucleotides read TGCGCCAGCAGCTTCGGCACAGGGGGCACAGATACGCAGTATTTT. It translates to CASSFGTGGTDTQYF.

The chain joins TRBV2 to TRBJ2-3; no firm D call. This CDR3 region has 15 residues. The germline CDR1 and CDR2 sequences are SNHLY and FYNNEI. V was cut by 1 base and J by 2 bases, with 10 bases left in between. The CDR3 nucleotides are TGTGCCAGCAGTGAAGAAAACAGAGCCACAGATACGCAGTATTTT. Its protein is CASSEENRATDTQYF.

This chain joins TRBV5-8 and TRBJ2-3, with 7 bases identical to TRBD1. Germline CDR1 and CDR2: SGHTS and YDEGEE. The CDR3 has 14 residues. J gave up 3 bases and V 2 bases, and 3 bases lay outside the gene matches. CDR3 amino acids: CASSLSGGTDTQYF. In DNA form, the CDR3 reads TGTGCCAGCAGCTTATCAGGGGGAACAGATACGCAGTATTTT.

The chain is built from TRBV30 and TRBJ1-3; 7 nucleotides agree with TRBD1. The J segment lost 2 bases and the V segment lost 2 bases, leaving 3 bases of the junction unmatched. The CDR3 is made up of 14 amino acids. Germline CDR1 reads GTSNPN; CDR2 reads SVGIG (reference sequence). CDR3 in DNA: TGTGCCTGGAGTCGGGGACAGACTGGAAACACCATATATTTT. Its protein is CAWSRGQTGNTIYF. Complete variable domain (other parts from reference TRBV30 and TRBJ1-3): SQTIHQWPATLVQPVGSPLSLECTVEGTSNPNLYWYRQAAGRGLQLLFYSVGIGQISSEVPQNLSASRPQDRQFILSSKKLLLSDSGFYLCAWSRGQTGNTIYFGEGSWLTVV.

The chain joins TRBV9 to TRBJ2-1; D unclear. CDR1 and CDR2 from the germline V gene are SGDLS and YYNGEE. The CDR3 covers 14 residues. Trimming cost V 0 bases and J 0 bases, with 4 bases left between them. CDR3 nucleotides: TGTGCCAGCAGCGTAGGGAGCTCCTACAATGAGCAGTTCTTC. It translates to CASSVGSSYNEQFF.

The gene calls are TRBV5-1 and TRBJ1-1; 9 bases fit TRBD1. This CDR3 is 15 amino acids long. Germline assignment: CDR1 SGHRS and CDR2 YFSETQ. V shed 3 bases, J shed 1 base, and the junction held 4 bases outside the gene matches. This CDR3 reads CASSWAGQGNTEAFF. In DNA, the CDR3 is TGCGCCAGCAGCTGGGCGGGACAGGGGAACACTGAAGCTTTCTTT.

This chain uses TRBV29-1 with TRBJ2-2, with 9 bases aligning to TRBD1. CDR3 size: 14 residues. Per germline, CDR1 SQVTM and CDR2 ANQGSEA. With 6 bases clipped from V and 1 base from J, the junction kept 3 bases outside the gene matches. CDR3 sequence reads: CSVGTGKNTGELFF. Here the CDR3 DNA reads TGCAGCGTGGGGACAGGGAAGAACACCGGGGAGCTGTTTTTT.

This chain uses TRBV19 with TRBJ1-1; perhaps TRBD1 as D (5 bases). Germline V lookup: CDR1 LNHDA, CDR2 SQIVND (reference sequence). The length of the CDR3 is 14 residues. Trimming removed 3 bases at V and 0 bases at J, with 8 bases between. This CDR3 reads CASSIGALNTEAFF. CDR3 nucleotide sequence: TGTGCCAGTAGTATTGGGGCCCTGAACACTGAAGCTTTCTTT.

This chain uses TRBV19 with TRBJ1-5; possible D gene TRBD1, 5 bases. Germline V CDR1 and CDR2: LNHDA, SQIVND (reference sequence). This CDR3 is 12 amino acids long. Deletions cut 11 bases from V and 8 bases from J, with 16 bases between. The CDR3 here is CAGGGRRKPQHF. The CDR3 nucleotides read TGTGCCGGGGGGGGACGGAGGAAGCCCCAGCATTTT.

CDR3 residues: CASSELRTENTEAFF. DNA of the CDR3: TGTGCCAGCAGTGAATTAAGGACAGAGAACACTGAAGCTTTCTTT. V gene TRBV2 combines with J gene TRBJ1-1; D might be TRBD1 (6 bases). Germline values: CDR1 SNHLY, CDR2 FYNNEI. V lost 2 bases to trimming and J lost 1 base, with 11 bases between them. The CDR3 covers 15 residues.

The chain joins TRBV6-1 to TRBJ2-2; D is unresolved. The CDR3 loop spans 14 amino acids. Trimming left V 3 bases short and J 4 bases short, with 9 bases between. Germline CDR1 MNHNS, CDR2 SASEGT. CDR3 in amino acids: CASSDSGITGELFF. The CDR3 DNA sequence: TGTGCCAGCAGTGATTCAGGAATCACCGGGGAGCTGTTTTTT.

V gene TRBV28 combines with J gene TRBJ2-1; 10 bases are a match to TRBD1. The trim removed 9 bases at V and 6 bases at J, leaving 11 bases unmatched. CDR3 length: 15 amino acids. Germline lookup yields CDR1 MDHEN and CDR2 SYDVKM. CDR3 sequence: CASLGRDRGVNEQFF. CDR3 coding DNA: TGTGCCAGTTTGGGGAGGGACAGGGGTGTCAATGAGCAGTTCTTC.

The chain joins TRBV3-1 (or the pseudogene TRBV3-2) to TRBJ1-2; D is unclear. The germline V and J ends were trimmed by 4 bases and 2 bases, with 11 bases remaining between them. This CDR3 has 14 residues. Germline CDR1 is LGHDT and CDR2 is YNNKEL (reference sequence). The CDR3 coding sequence is TGTGCCAGCAGCCTTGGGCAGGCGAACTATGGCTACACCTTC. Its protein is CASSLGQANYGYTF.

The rearrangement joins TRBV12-3 or TRBV12-4 to TRBJ1-3; no clear D gene. The CDR3 loop spans 12 amino acids. Trimming removed 7 bases from V and 7 bases from J, with 11 bases in between. CDR3 nucleotide sequence: TGTGCCAGCACCCCCGGAGGGAACACCATATATTTT. Translation: CASTPGGNTIYF.

This clone was observed a handful of times. This chain links TRBV5-6 with TRBJ2-5; 16 bases map to TRBD2. Germline CDR1 SGHDT, CDR2 YYEEEE. There are 18 residues in the CDR3. Trimming removed 0 bases from V and 5 bases from J; junction bases left unmatched: 7. CDR3 sequence reads: CASSLVAPGLAGGETQYF. In DNA, the CDR3 is TGTGCCAGCAGCTTGGTCGCCCCGGGACTAGCGGGGGGGGAGACCCAGTACTTC.

In its sample, this clone was seen a few times. The gene calls are TRBV12-5 and TRBJ2-3; TRBD2 agrees at 11 bases. J gave up 5 bases and V 5 bases, and 21 bases lay outside the gene matches. The CDR3 totals 20 residues. Per germline, CDR1 LGHNT and CDR2 FRNRAP. The DNA of the CDR3 is TGTGCTAGTGGTCCCACCACTAGCGGGAGTCACCGACTTGGGGGAGATACGCAGTATTTT. Its translation is CASGPTTSGSHRLGGDTQYF.

The chain recombines TRBV19 with TRBJ2-1; 12 positions match TRBD2. CDR1 and CDR2 from the germline V gene are LNHDA and SQIVND (reference sequence). The length of the CDR3 is 14 residues. The V gene end was trimmed by 7 bases and the J gene end by 7 bases; junction bases not matched to a gene: 5. CDR3 loop: CASKTSGRGNEQFF. CDR3 in DNA: TGTGCCAGTAAGACTAGCGGGAGAGGAAATGAGCAGTTCTTC.